The entry that follows covers one T cell receptor (beta chain) sequence. Its antigen is not identified. This sample is part of a study of identifying expanded T cells in peripheral blood. Overall study results and limits: Technical replicates showed around 1.3 changed clones; around two weeks around 15; four weeks 19. Clone count variance between roughly 2-week samples rose with total template count.

Profiled with immunoSEQ multiplex PCR; TCRdb holds only in-frame clones, not every one. The sample yields roughly 56,000 clones, about 85% seen once. Germline V lookup: CDR1 SEHNR, CDR2 FQNEAQ (reference sequence). CDR3 length equals 14 residues. Deletions cut 1 base from V and 1 base from J, with 7 bases between. Healthy donors had no documented immune events, such as infections, while sampled. V usage is TRBV7-9 and J usage is TRBJ2-5; D is unclear. The TCR sequence derives from a person aged 18 to 75 in good health. Specimen: blood. The CDR3 loop is CASSLEGSQETQYF. The CDR3 bases are TGTGCCAGCAGCTTAGAAGGGTCCCAAGAGACCCAGTACTTC.